Given below is one TCR beta chain in context. Clinical history as reported by participants underpinned cohort assignment. This entry comes from a study of blood T cell repertoires in COVID-19. Study-level information: The United States, Italy and Spain supplied acute and convalescent COVID-19 samples. In each case, the material was cDNA or gDNA derived from T cells, B-cell-depleted T cells, or PBMCs.

V gave up 8 bases and J gave up 4 bases, with 11 bases separating them. The CDR3 length is 12 residues. CDR1 and CDR2 (germline): MDHEN, SYDVKM. The repertoire was sequenced with immunoSEQ multiplex PCR; TCRdb's copy has only in-frame clones and lacks some. The sample shows about 210,000 clones, around 86% of them seen only once. The chain combines TRBV28 with TRBJ1-2; tentatively, D is TRBD1 (5 bases). Sequenced sample: PBMCs or T cells enriched from blood (not recorded which). The TCR originated in a man under 40 in a cohort exposed to, infected with or recovered from COVID-19 (not recorded which). The CDR3 coding sequence is TGTGCCAGCGCAGACAGCCTCTATGGCTACACCTTC. Amino acids: CASADSLYGYTF.